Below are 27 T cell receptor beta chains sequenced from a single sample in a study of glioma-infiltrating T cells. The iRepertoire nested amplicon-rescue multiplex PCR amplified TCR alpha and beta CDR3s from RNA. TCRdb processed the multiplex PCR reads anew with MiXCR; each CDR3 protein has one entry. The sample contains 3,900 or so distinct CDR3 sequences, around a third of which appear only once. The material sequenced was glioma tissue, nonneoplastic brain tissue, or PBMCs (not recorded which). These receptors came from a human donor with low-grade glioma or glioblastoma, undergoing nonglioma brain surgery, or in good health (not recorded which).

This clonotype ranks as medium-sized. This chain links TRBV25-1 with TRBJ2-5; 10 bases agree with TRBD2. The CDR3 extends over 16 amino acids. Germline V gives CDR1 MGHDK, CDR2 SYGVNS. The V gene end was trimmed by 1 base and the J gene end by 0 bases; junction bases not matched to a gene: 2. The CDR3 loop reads CASSELAGGHQETQYF. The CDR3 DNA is TGTGCCAGCAGTGAATTAGCGGGGGGTCACCAAGAGACCCAGTACTTC.

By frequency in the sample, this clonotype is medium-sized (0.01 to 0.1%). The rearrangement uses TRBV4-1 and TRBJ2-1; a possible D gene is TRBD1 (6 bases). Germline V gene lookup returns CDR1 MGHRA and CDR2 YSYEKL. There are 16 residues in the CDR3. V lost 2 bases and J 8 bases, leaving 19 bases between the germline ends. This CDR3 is CASSQSNGQLRDEQFF. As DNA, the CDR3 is TGCGCCAGCAGCCAAAGTAACGGACAGCTGCGGGATGAGCAGTTCTTC.

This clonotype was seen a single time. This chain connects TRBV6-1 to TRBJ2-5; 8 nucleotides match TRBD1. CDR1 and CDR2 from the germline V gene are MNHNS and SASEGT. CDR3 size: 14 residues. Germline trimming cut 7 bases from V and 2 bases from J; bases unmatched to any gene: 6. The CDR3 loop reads CASNANRGQETQYF. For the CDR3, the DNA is TGTGCCAGCAATGCAAACAGGGGGCAAGAGACCCAGTACTTC.

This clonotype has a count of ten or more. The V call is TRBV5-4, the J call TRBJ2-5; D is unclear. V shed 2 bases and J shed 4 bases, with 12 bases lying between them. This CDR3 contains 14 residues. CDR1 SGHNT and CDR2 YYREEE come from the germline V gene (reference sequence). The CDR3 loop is CASSLRGGRETQYF. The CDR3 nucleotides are TGTGCCAGCAGCTTACGCGGTGGGCGAGAGACCCAGTACTTC.

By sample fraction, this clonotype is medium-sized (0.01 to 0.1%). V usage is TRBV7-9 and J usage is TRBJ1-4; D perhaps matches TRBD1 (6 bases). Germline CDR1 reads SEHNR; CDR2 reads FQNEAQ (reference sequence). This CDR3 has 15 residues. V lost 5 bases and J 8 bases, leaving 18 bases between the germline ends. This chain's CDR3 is CASSRTAQLGEKLFF. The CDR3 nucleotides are TGTGCCAGCAGCAGGACAGCCCAGCTGGGGGAAAAACTGTTTTTT.

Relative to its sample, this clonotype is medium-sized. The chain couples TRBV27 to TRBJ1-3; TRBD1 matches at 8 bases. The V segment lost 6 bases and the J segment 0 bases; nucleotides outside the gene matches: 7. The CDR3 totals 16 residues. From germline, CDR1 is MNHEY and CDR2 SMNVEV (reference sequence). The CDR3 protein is CASRETGVISGNTIYF. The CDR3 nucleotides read TGTGCCAGCAGGGAGACAGGGGTTATCTCTGGAAACACCATATATTTT.

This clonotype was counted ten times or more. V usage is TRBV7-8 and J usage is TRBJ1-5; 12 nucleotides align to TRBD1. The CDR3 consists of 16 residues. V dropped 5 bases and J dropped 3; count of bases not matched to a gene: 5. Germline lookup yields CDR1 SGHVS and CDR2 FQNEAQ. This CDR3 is CASSPRDRGPNQPQHF. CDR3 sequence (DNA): TGTGCCAGCAGCCCGAGGGACAGGGGGCCCAATCAGCCCCAGCATTTT.

In nucleotides, the CDR3 is TGTGCCAGCAGTTTTGGGGAGACTAGCGGGGGGGCGGGTAATGAGCAGTTCTTC. Amino acid sequence: CASSFGETSGGAGNEQFF. This sequence joins TRBV12-3 or TRBV12-4 and TRBJ2-1, with TRBD2 matching 14 bases. The CDR3 extends over 18 amino acids. The V segment lost 3 bases and the J segment 7 bases; nucleotides outside the gene matches: 11.

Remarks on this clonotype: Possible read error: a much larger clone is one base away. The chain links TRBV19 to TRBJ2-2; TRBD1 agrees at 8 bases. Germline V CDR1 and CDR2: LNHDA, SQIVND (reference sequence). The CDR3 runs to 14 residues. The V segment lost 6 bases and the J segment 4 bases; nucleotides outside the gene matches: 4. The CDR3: CASRTQGGTGELFF. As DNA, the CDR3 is TGTGCCAGTAGAACACAGGGGGGCACCGGGGAGCTGTTTTTT.

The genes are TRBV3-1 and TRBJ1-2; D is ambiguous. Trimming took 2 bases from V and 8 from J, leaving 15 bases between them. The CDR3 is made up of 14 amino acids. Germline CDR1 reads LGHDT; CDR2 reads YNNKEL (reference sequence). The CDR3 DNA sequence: TGTGCCAGCAGCCAAAGTTTGGGGAGTAGCGGCTACACCTTC. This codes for CASSQSLGSSGYTF.

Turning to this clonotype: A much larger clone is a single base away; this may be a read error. CDR3 region: CALGSATNEKLLF. The CDR3 DNA follows: TGTGCCTTAGGGTCTGCAACTAATGAAAAACTGCTTTTT. The V call is TRBV6-6, the J call TRBJ1-4; D is ambiguous. The germline gives CDR1 MNHNY, CDR2 SVGAGI (reference sequence). This CDR3 region has 13 residues.

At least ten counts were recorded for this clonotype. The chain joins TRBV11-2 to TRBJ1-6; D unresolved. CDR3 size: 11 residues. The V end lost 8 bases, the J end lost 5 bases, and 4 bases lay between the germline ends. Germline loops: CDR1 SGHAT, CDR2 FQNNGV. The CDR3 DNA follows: TGTGCCAGCGGGAATAATTCACCCCTCCACTTT. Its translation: CASGNNSPLHF.

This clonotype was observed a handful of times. The CDR3 spells CASSQWGQANEKLFF. The CDR3 DNA reads as TGTGCCAGCAGCCAATGGGGACAGGCTAATGAAAAACTGTTTTTT. The rearrangement links TRBV3-1 to TRBJ1-4; 8 nucleotides align to TRBD1. The CDR3 contains 15 residues. Trimming took 2 bases from V and 3 from J; bases not matched to a gene: 2. Germline CDR1 reads LGHDT; CDR2 reads YNNKEL (reference sequence). The full variable domain, in which reference TRBV3-1 and TRBJ1-4 provide the parts outside the CDR3, is DTAVSQTPKYLVTQMGNDKSIKCEQNLGHDTMYWYKQDSKKFLKIMFSYNNKELIINETVPNRFSPKSPDKAHLNLHINSLELGDSAVYFCASSQWGQANEKLFFGSGTQLSVL.

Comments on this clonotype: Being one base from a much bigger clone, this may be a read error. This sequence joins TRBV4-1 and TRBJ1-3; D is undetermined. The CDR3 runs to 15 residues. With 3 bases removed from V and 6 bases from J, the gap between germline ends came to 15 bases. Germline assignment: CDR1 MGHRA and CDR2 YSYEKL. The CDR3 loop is CASSHDNSILNTIYF. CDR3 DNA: TGCGCCAGCAGCCATGATAACAGCATATTAAACACCATATATTTT.

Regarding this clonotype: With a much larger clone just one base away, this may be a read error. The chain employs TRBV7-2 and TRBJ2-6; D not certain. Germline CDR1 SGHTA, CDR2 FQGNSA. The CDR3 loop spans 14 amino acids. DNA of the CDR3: TGTGCCGGCAGCTTGACCTCTGGGGCCAACGTCCTGACTTTC. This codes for CAGSLTSGANVLTF.

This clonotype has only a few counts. CDR3 in DNA: TGTGCCAGCAGCGCAACCTCAGGGGGACGCATGAACACTGAAGCTTTCTTT. Translating gives CASSATSGGRMNTEAFF. The chain employs TRBV9 and TRBJ1-1; 7 bases agree with TRBD1. Germline CDR1 reads SGDLS; CDR2 reads YYNGEE. V dropped 3 bases and J dropped 0; count of bases not matched to a gene: 11. CDR3 size: 17 residues.

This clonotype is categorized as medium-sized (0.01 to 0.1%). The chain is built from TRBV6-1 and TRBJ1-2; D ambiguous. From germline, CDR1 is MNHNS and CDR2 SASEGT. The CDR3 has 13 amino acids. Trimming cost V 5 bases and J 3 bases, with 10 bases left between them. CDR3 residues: CASSSRRDYGYTF. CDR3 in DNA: TGTGCCAGCAGTTCGCGGAGGGACTATGGCTACACCTTC.

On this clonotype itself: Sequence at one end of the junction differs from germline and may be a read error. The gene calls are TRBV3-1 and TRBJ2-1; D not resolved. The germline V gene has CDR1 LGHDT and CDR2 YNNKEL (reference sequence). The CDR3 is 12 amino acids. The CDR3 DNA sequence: TGTGCCATCAGCCAAGATCTTTATGAGCAGTCCTTC. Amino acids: CAISQDLYEQSF.

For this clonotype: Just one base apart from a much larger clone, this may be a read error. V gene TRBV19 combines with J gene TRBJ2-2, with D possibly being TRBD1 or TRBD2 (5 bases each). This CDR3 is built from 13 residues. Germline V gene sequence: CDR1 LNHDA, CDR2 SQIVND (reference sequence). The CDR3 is CASSTRADGVLFF. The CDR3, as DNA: TGTGCCAGTAGTACCAGGGCAGACGGGGTGCTGTTTTTT.

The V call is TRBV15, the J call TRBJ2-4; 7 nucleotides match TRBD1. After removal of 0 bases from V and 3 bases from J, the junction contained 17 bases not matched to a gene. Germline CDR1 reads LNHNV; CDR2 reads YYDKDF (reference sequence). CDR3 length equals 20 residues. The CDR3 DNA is TGTGCCACCAGCAGAGATGCGCCGGGACAGAGATTCGGGGTCAAAAACATTCAGTACTTC. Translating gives CATSRDAPGQRFGVKNIQYF. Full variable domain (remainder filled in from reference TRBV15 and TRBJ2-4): DAMVIQNPRYQVTQFGKPVTLSCSQTLNHNVMYWYQQKSSQAPKLLFHYYDKDFNNEADTPDNFQSRRPNTSFCFLDIRSPGLGDTAMYLCATSRDAPGQRFGVKNIQYFGAGTRLSVL.

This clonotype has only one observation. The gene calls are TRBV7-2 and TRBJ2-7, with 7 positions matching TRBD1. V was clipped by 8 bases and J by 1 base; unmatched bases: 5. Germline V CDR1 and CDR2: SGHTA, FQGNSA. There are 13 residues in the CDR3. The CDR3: CASSGQRSYEQYF. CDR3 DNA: TGTGCCAGCTCGGGACAGCGATCCTACGAGCAGTACTTC.

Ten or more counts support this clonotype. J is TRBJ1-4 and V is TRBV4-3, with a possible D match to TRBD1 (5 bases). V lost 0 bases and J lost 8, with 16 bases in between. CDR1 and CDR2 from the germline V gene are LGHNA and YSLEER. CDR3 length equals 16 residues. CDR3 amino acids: CASSQDHRQGREKLFF. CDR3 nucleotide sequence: TGCGCCAGCAGCCAAGATCATAGGCAGGGAAGAGAAAAACTGTTTTTT.

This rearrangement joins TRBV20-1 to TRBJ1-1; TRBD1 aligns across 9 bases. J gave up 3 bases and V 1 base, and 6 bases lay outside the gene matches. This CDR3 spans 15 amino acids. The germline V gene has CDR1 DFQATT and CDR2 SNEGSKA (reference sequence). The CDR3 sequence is CSARGGQGRDTEAFF. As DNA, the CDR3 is TGCAGTGCTAGAGGGGGACAGGGTAGGGACACTGAAGCTTTCTTT.

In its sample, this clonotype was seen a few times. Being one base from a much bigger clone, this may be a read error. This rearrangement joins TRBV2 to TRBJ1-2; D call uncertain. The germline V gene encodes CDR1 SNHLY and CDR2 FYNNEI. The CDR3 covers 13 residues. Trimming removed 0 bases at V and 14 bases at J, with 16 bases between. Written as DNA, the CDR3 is TGTGCCAGCAGTGAAGCGGGCACCTCCGAGAGGACCTTC. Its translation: CASSEAGTSERTF. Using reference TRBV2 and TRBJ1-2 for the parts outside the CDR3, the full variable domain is EPEVTQTPSHQVTQMGQEVILRCVPISNHLYFYWYRQILGQKVEFLVSFYNNEISEKSEIFDDQFSVERPDGSNFTLKIRSTKLEDSAMYFCASSEAGTSERTFGSGTRLTVV.

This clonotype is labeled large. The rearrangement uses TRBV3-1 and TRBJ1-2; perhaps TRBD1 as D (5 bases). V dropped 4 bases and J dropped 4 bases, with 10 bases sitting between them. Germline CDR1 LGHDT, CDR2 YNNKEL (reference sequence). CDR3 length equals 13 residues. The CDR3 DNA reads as TGTGCCAGCAGCCCCCGGGGGTTCTATGGCTACACCTTC. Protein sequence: CASSPRGFYGYTF.

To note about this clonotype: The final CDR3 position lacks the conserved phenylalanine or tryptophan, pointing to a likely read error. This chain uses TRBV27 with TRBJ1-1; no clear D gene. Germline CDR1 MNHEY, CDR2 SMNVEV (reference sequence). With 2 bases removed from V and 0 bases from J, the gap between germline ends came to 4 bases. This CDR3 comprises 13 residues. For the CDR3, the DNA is TGTGCCAGCAGTTTAGGGATGAACACTGAAGCTTTCCTT. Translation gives CASSLGMNTEAFL.

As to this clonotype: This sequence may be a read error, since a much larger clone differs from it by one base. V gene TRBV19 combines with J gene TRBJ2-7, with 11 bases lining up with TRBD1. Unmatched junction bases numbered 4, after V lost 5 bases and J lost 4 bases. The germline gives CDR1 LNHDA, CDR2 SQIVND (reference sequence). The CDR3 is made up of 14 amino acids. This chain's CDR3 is CASSPGQGGYEQYF. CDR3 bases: TGTGCCAGTAGTCCGGGACAGGGGGGATACGAGCAGTACTTC.